These 20 T cell receptor beta chains originate from one sample sequenced in a study of blood T cell repertoires in COVID-19. The protocol was immunoSEQ multiplex PCR, while the TCRdb copy is restricted to in-frame clones and leaves out a portion. The sample lists about 320,000 clones; approximately 91% were seen once. The sequenced material came from PBMCs or T cells enriched from blood (not recorded which). These receptors were collected from a man in his 60s who had recovered from COVID-19.

Details on this clone: Relative to the germline gene, one junction end is altered; a read error may explain this. The V gene is TRBV25-1, the J gene TRBJ1-6; no definite D call. The CDR3 covers 13 residues. CDR1 is MGHDK and CDR2 is SYGVNS in the germline V gene. CDR3 DNA: TGTGCCAACAGTGAATCGGGTAATTCACCCCTCCACTTT. It yields the protein CANSESGNSPLHF.

The CDR3 DNA is TGTGCCAGCAGCCCTAGCGGGAGGGCCCCCCACGAGCAGTACTTC. Its protein product is CASSPSGRAPHEQYF. V usage is TRBV3-1 (or the pseudogene TRBV3-2) and J usage is TRBJ2-7, with 12 bases that match TRBD2. This CDR3 contains 15 residues. Trimming took 4 bases from V and 5 from J; bases not matched to a gene: 6. The germline gives CDR1 LGHDT, CDR2 YNNKEL (reference sequence).

For this clone: This specimen includes other DNA sequences encoding the same CDR3. The rearrangement uses TRBV5-1 and TRBJ2-5, with 8 bases identical to TRBD1. Germline CDR1 and CDR2: SGHRS and YFSETQ. This CDR3 has 14 residues. Trimming cost V 4 bases and J 2 bases; bases outside gene matches: 4. The CDR3 region is CASSLGTGQETQYF. CDR3 DNA: TGCGCCAGCAGCCTGGGGACAGGTCAAGAGACCCAGTACTTC.

V usage is TRBV9 and J usage is TRBJ1-4; the match to TRBD1 covers 11 bases. The germline V gene has CDR1 SGDLS and CDR2 YYNGEE. V was clipped by 4 bases and J by 6 bases; unmatched bases: 5. This CDR3 is 15 amino acids long. The CDR3 loop is CASSLRGQGDEKLFF. The CDR3 DNA reads TGTGCCAGCAGCTTGAGGGGACAGGGGGATGAAAAACTGTTTTTT.

J is TRBJ2-1 and V is TRBV19; D perhaps matches TRBD2 (5 bases). The CDR3 is 16 amino acids. CDR1 is LNHDA and CDR2 is SQIVND in the germline V gene (reference sequence). V was pared by 5 bases and J by 0 bases, with 14 bases between. The CDR3 bases are TGTGCCAGTAGTTGGGGAGCGGTCAGCTCCTACAATGAGCAGTTCTTC. It encodes CASSWGAVSSYNEQFF. Variable domain in full (rest from reference TRBV19 and TRBJ2-1): DGGITQSPKYLFRKEGQNVTLSCEQNLNHDAMYWYRQDPGQGLRLIYYSQIVNDFQKGDIAEGYSVSREKKESFPLTVTSAQKNPTAFYLCASSWGAVSSYNEQFFGPGTRLTVL.

This clone has just one count. The rearrangement uses TRBV19 and TRBJ1-5; 8 bases agree with TRBD1. The J segment lost 0 bases and the V segment lost 5 bases, leaving 6 bases of the junction unmatched. This CDR3 is 16 amino acids long. Germline V gives CDR1 LNHDA, CDR2 SQIVND (reference sequence). The CDR3 is CASSSDRGYSNQPQHF. The CDR3 nucleotides are TGTGCCAGTAGTTCTGACAGGGGATATAGCAATCAGCCCCAGCATTTT.

In its sample, this clone was seen once. The chain couples TRBV7-2 to TRBJ2-3; tentative D call: TRBD2 (6 bases). CDR3 length: 14 residues. Germline loops: CDR1 SGHTA, CDR2 FQGNSA. V was cut by 5 bases and J by 4 bases, with 13 bases left in between. CDR3 sequence (DNA): TGTGCCAGCAGCCCATGGGGAGGATCAGATACGCAGTATTTT. This translates into CASSPWGGSDTQYF.

This clone was counted a single time. The V gene is TRBV30, the J gene TRBJ1-4; TRBD1 aligns across 8 bases. The CDR3 is made up of 15 amino acids. V was clipped by 1 base and J by 7 bases; unmatched bases: 8. Germline values: CDR1 GTSNPN, CDR2 SVGIG (reference sequence). The CDR3, as DNA: TGTGCCTGGAGTGGAGCAGGGGGCGTAAGTGAAAAACTGTTTTTT. Translation: CAWSGAGGVSEKLFF.

The chain joins TRBV5-1 to TRBJ2-6, with 7 bases matching TRBD1. The CDR3 length is 18 residues. Trimming took 4 bases from V and 0 from J; bases not matched to a gene: 10. Germline loops: CDR1 SGHRS, CDR2 YFSETQ. CDR3 sequence: CASSPGTAGFSGANVLTF. CDR3 DNA: TGCGCCAGCAGCCCAGGGACAGCCGGGTTCTCTGGGGCCAACGTCCTGACTTTC.

The CDR3 protein is CASSSQGTANYGYTF. The CDR3 DNA reads TGTGCCAGCAGCTCCCAAGGGACAGCAAACTATGGCTACACCTTC. The gene calls are TRBV7-9 and TRBJ1-2, with 7 bases identical to TRBD1. The CDR3 runs to 15 residues. Unmatched junction bases numbered 7, after V lost 4 bases and J lost 2 bases. CDR1 and CDR2 (germline): SEHNR, FQNEAQ (reference sequence).

V is TRBV3-1 (or the pseudogene TRBV3-2) and J is TRBJ2-3, with TRBD1 as a possible D gene (6 bases). CDR1 LGHDT and CDR2 YNNKEL come from the germline V gene (reference sequence). This CDR3 region has 15 residues. V lost 4 bases, J lost 1 base, and 12 bases lay in between. The CDR3 sequence: CASSPQGLGTDTQYF. CDR3 bases: TGTGCCAGCAGCCCCCAGGGGCTGGGCACAGATACGCAGTATTTT.

The chain employs TRBV19 and TRBJ2-5; the D gene is possibly TRBD2 (6 bases). Trimming took off 7 bases at V and 5 bases at J, with 14 bases between the two ends. The CDR3 has 13 amino acids. Germline-derived CDR1 and CDR2 are LNHDA and SQIVND (reference sequence). The CDR3 loop is CASTGGYGETQYF. For the CDR3, the DNA is TGTGCCAGTACTGGGGGGTACGGGGAGACCCAGTACTTC. Drawing the rest from reference TRBV19 and TRBJ2-5, the complete variable domain is DGGITQSPKYLFRKEGQNVTLSCEQNLNHDAMYWYRQDPGQGLRLIYYSQIVNDFQKGDIAEGYSVSREKKESFPLTVTSAQKNPTAFYLCASTGGYGETQYFGPGTRLLVL.

The chain joins TRBV4-1 to TRBJ2-2; 11 nucleotides line up with TRBD2. The CDR3 extends over 17 amino acids. V trimming: 2 bases; J trimming: 5 bases; junction bases outside the gene matches: 7. Germline CDR1 is MGHRA and CDR2 is YSYEKL. The CDR3 nucleotides read TGCGCCAGCAGCCAAAGAACTAGCGGGAGTTTTACCGGGGAGCTGTTTTTT. Its translation: CASSQRTSGSFTGELFF.

Only a few counts were recorded for this clone. The V gene is TRBV7-6, the J gene TRBJ1-3, with D possibly being TRBD1 (6 bases). V lost 5 bases, J lost 0 bases, and 17 bases lay in between. Per germline, CDR1 SGHVS and CDR2 FNYEAQ. CDR3 length: 17 amino acids. CDR3 sequence (DNA): TGTGCCAGCAGCAGTGACAGGCCCCGTAGCTCTGGAAACACCATATATTTT. As protein: CASSSDRPRSSGNTIYF.

The V gene is TRBV18, the J gene TRBJ2-6; D may be TRBD1 (6 bases). CDR3 length equals 15 residues. Germline CDR1 reads KGHSH; CDR2 reads LQKENI. V lost 4 bases, J lost 2 bases, and 9 bases lay in between. The CDR3, as DNA: TGTGCCAGCTCACTACAGGGTGCTGGGGCCAACGTCCTGACTTTC. This codes for CASSLQGAGANVLTF.

On this clone: The sample contains more than one DNA sequence encoding this CDR3. The chain uses TRBV7-2 and TRBJ2-1; 12 bases are shared with TRBD2. This CDR3 has 15 amino acids. Germline CDR1 and CDR2: SGHTA and FQGNSA. Trimming cost V 6 bases and J 7 bases; bases outside gene matches: 7. The CDR3 spells CASRPRLAGDNEQFF. The CDR3 DNA follows: TGTGCCAGCAGACCTAGACTAGCGGGAGATAATGAGCAGTTCTTC. Filled out from reference TRBV7-2 and TRBJ2-1, the complete variable domain reads GAGVSQSPSNKVTEKGKDVELRCDPISGHTALYWYRQSLGQGLEFLIYFQGNSAPDKSGLPSDRFSAERTGGSVSTLTIQRTQQEDSAVYLCASRPRLAGDNEQFFGPGTRLTVL.

CDR3 amino acids: CASSEEGTSGTEGTNEQFF. The CDR3 DNA reads TGTGCCAGCAGCGAAGAGGGGACTAGCGGGACGGAGGGAACAAATGAGCAGTTCTTC. The V gene is TRBV9, the J gene TRBJ2-1; the match to TRBD2 covers 13 bases. Trimming at V came to 3 bases and at J to 7 bases, leaving 16 bases not matched to a gene. The CDR3 consists of 19 residues. Germline-derived CDR1 and CDR2 are SGDLS and YYNGEE.

This clone was counted between two and nine times. Within the sample, other DNA sequences also encode this same CDR3. The V and J genes are TRBV3-1 (or the pseudogene TRBV3-2) and TRBJ1-2, with D maybe TRBD1 (6 bases). V lost 1 base and J 2 bases, leaving 8 bases between the germline ends. There are 14 residues in the CDR3. CDR1 is LGHDT, CDR2 YNNKEL, per germline (reference sequence). CDR3 sequence reads: CASSQGTANYGYTF. DNA for the CDR3: TGTGCCAGCAGCCAAGGGACAGCAAACTATGGCTACACCTTC.

V usage is TRBV19 and J usage is TRBJ1-5; perhaps TRBD1 as D (5 bases). This CDR3 comprises 16 residues. V lost 2 bases, J lost 7 bases, and 18 bases lay in between. Germline loops: CDR1 LNHDA, CDR2 SQIVND (reference sequence). The CDR3 coding sequence is TGTGCCAGTAGTATACCCCCCGGGGCGGAGGGGCAGCCCCAGCATTTT. Encoded protein: CASSIPPGAEGQPQHF. The whole variable domain, remainder taken from reference TRBV19 and TRBJ1-5, is DGGITQSPKYLFRKEGQNVTLSCEQNLNHDAMYWYRQDPGQGLRLIYYSQIVNDFQKGDIAEGYSVSREKKESFPLTVTSAQKNPTAFYLCASSIPPGAEGQPQHFGDGTRLSIL.

The chain recombines TRBV7-9 with TRBJ1-3; no definite D call. Per germline, CDR1 SEHNR and CDR2 FQNEAQ (reference sequence). Deletions cut 3 bases from V and 0 bases from J, with 12 bases between. The CDR3 spans 16 residues. CDR3: CASSFSGNGSGNTIYF. DNA for the CDR3: TGTGCCAGCAGCTTCTCCGGGAACGGCTCTGGAAACACCATATATTTT.